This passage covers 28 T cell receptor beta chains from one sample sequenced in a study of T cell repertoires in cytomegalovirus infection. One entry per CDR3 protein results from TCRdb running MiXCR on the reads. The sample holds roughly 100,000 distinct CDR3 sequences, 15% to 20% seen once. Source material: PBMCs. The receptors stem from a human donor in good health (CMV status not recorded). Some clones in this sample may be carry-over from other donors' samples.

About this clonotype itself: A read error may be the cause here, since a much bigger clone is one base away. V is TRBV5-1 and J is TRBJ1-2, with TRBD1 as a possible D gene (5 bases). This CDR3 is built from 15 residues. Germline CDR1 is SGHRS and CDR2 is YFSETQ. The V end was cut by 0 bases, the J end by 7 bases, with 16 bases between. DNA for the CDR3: TGCGCCAGCAGCTTGGCCGAGGGGTTTACTCCTGGCTACACCTTC. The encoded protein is CASSLAEGFTPGYTF.

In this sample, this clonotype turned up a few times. CDR3 sequence (DNA): TGCAGTGCTAGAGATTTCCAGGACAGCCTCTATGGCTACACCTTC. It translates to CSARDFQDSLYGYTF. The genes are TRBV20-1 and TRBJ1-2; a weak D match, TRBD1 (6 bases). V gave up 0 bases and J gave up 4 bases, with 15 bases separating them. The germline gives CDR1 DFQATT, CDR2 SNEGSKA (reference sequence). This CDR3 is built from 15 residues.

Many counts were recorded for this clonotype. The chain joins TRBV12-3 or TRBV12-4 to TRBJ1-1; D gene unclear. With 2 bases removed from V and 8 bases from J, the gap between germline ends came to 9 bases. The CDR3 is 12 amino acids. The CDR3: CASSLMGTEAFF. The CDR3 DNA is TGTGCCAGCAGTTTAATGGGTACAGAAGCTTTCTTT.

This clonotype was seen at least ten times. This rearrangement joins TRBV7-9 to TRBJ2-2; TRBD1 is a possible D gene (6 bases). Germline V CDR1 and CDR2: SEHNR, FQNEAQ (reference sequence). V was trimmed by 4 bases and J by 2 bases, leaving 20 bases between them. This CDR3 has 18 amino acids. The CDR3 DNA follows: TGTGCCAGCAGCTCCTTTTTTGGACAGTCGAGCAACACCGGGGAGCTGTTTTTT. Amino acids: CASSSFFGQSSNTGELFF. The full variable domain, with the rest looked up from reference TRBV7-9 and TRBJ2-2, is DTGVSQNPRHKITKRGQNVTFRCDPISEHNRLYWYRQTLGQGPEFLTYFQNEAQLEKSRLLSDRFSAERPKGSFSTLEIQRTEQGDSAMYLCASSSFFGQSSNTGELFFGEGSRLTVL.

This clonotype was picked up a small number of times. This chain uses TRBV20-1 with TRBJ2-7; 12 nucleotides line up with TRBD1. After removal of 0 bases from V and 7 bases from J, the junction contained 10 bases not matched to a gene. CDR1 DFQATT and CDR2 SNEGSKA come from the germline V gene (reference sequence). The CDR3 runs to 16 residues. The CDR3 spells CSARDLLGQGALEQYF. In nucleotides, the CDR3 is TGCAGTGCTAGAGATCTTCTGGGACAGGGGGCGCTTGAGCAGTACTTC.

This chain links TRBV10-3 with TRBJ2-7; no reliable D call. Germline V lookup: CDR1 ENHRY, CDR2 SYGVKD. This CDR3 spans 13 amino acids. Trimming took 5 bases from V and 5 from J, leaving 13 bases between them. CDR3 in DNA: TGTGCCATCAGTAGACGAGAGAGGCACGAGCAGTACTTC. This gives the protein CAISRRERHEQYF.

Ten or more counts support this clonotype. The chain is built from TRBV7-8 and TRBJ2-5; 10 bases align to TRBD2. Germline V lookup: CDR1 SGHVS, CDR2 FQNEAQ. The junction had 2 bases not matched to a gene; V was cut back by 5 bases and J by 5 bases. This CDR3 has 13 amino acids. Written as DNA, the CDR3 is TGTGCCAGCAGCCAGGGACTAGCGGAGACCCAGTACTTC. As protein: CASSQGLAETQYF.

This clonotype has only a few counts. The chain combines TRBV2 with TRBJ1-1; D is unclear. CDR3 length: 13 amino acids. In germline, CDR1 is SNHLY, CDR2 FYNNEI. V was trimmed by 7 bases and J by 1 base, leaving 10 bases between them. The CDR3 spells CASMKGWNTEAFF. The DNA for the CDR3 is TGTGCCAGCATGAAGGGATGGAACACTGAAGCTTTCTTT.

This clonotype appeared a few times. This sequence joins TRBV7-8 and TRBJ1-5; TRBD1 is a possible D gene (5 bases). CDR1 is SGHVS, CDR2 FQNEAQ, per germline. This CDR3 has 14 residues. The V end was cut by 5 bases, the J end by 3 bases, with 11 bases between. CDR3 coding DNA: TGTGCCAGCAGCCCCCGGGACCACAATCAGCCCCAGCATTTT. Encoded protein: CASSPRDHNQPQHF.

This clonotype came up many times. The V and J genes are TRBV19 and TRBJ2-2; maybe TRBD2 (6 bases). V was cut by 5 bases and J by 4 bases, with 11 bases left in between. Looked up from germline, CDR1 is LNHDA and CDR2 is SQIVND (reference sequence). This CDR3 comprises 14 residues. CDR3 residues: CASSWRGRTGELFF. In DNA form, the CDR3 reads TGTGCCAGTAGTTGGAGGGGACGCACCGGGGAGCTGTTTTTT.

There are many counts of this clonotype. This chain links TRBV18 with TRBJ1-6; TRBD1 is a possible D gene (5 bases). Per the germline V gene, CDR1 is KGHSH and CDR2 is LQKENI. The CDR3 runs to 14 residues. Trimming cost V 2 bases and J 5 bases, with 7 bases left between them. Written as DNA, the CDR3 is TGTGCCAGCTCACCAAGGGGCGATAATTCACCCCTCCACTTT. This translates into CASSPRGDNSPLHF.

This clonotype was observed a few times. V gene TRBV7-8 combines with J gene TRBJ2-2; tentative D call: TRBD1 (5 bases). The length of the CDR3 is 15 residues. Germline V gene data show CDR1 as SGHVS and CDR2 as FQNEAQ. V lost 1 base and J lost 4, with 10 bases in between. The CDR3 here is CASSLGGRPTGELFF. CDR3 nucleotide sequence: TGTGCCAGCAGCTTAGGGGGCCGACCCACCGGGGAGCTGTTTTTT.

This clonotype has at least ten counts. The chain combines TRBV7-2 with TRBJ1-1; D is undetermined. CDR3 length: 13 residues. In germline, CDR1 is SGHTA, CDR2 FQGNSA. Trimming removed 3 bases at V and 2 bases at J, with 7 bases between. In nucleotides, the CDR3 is TGTGCCAGCAGCTTTGAATTAAACACTGAAGCTTTCTTT. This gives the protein CASSFELNTEAFF.

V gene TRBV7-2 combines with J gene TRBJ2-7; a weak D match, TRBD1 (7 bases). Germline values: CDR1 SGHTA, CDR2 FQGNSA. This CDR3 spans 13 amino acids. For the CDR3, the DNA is TGTGTCACCAGGGGGGACGGGGCCTACGAGCAGTACTTC. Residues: CVTRGDGAYEQYF.

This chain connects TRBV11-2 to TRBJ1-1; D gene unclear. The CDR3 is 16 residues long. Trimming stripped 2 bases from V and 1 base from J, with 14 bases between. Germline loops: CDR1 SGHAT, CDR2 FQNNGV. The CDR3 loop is CASSLRLGIRNTEAFF. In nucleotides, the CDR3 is TGTGCCAGCAGCTTAAGATTGGGGATAAGGAACACTGAAGCTTTCTTT.

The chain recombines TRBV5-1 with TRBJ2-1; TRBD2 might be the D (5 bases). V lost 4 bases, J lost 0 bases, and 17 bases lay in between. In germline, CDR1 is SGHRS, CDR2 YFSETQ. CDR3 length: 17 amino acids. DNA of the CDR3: TGCGCCAGCAGCAGGGTGCCCGGGATCAGCTCCTACAATGAGCAGTTCTTC. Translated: CASSRVPGISSYNEQFF.

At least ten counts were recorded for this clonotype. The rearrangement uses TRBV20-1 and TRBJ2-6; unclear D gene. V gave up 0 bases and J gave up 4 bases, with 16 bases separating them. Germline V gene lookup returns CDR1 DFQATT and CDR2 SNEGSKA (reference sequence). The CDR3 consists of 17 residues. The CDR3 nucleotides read TGCAGTGCTAGAGATAAGAGTGGGAATCGGGGGGCCAACGTCCTGACTTTC. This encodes CSARDKSGNRGANVLTF.

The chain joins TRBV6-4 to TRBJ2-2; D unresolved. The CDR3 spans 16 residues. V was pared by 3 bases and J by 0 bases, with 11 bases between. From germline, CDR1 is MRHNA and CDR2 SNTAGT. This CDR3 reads CASSEDVTPNTGELFF. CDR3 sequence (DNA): TGTGCCAGCAGTGAGGATGTGACACCGAACACCGGGGAGCTGTTTTTT.

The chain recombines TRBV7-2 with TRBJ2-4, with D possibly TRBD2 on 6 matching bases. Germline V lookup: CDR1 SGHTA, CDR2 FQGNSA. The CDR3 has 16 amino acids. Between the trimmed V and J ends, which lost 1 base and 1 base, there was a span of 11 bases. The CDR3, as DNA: TGTGCCAGCAGCTTAGAAGGAGGGGTGGCCAAAAACATTCAGTACTTC. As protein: CASSLEGGVAKNIQYF.

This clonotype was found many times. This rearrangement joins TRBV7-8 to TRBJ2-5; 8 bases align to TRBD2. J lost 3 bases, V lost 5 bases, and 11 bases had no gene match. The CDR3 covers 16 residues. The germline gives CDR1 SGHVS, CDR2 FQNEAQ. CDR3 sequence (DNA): TGTGCCAGCAGCCCGCTAGGCTTAGCGGGGAAAGAGACCCAGTACTTC. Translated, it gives CASSPLGLAGKETQYF.

The CDR3 bases are TGTGCCAGCAGTTTAGATCGGGGACCCTACGAGCAGTACTTC. Protein sequence: CASSLDRGPYEQYF. J is TRBJ2-7 and V is TRBV12-3 or TRBV12-4; D might be TRBD1 or TRBD2, each matching 5 bases. The V and J ends lost 1 base and 2 bases respectively, with 9 bases between them. There are 14 residues in the CDR3.

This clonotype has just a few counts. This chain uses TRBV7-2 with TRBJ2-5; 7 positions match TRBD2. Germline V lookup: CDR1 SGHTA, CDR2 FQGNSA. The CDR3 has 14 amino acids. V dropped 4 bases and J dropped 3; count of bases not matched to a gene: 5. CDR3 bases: TGTGCCAGCAGCTCAACGGGGGGAAAAGAGACCCAGTACTTC. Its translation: CASSSTGGKETQYF. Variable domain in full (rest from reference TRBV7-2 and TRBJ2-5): GAGVSQSPSNKVTEKGKDVELRCDPISGHTALYWYRQSLGQGLEFLIYFQGNSAPDKSGLPSDRFSAERTGGSVSTLTIQRTQQEDSAVYLCASSSTGGKETQYFGPGTRLLVL.

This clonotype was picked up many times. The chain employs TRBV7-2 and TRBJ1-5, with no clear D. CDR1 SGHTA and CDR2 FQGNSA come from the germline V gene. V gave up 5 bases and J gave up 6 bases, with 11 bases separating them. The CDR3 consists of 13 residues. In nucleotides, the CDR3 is TGTGCCAGCAGCATGGACCGGTCTCAGCCCCAGCATTTT. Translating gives CASSMDRSQPQHF.

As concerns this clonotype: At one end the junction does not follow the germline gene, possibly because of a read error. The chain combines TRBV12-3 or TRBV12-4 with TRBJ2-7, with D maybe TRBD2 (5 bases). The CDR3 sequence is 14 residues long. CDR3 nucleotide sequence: TGTGCCAGGAGTTTAGTAGCGACGATGGGCGAGCAGTACTTC. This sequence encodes CARSLVATMGEQYF.

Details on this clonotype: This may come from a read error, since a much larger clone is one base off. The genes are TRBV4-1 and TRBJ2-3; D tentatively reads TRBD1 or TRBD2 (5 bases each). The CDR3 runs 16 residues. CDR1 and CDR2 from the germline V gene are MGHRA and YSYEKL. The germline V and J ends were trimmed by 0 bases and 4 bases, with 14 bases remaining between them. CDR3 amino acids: CASSQEGAARADTQYF. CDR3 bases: TGCGCCAGCAGCCAAGAAGGGGCAGCGAGGGCAGATACGCAGTATTTT.

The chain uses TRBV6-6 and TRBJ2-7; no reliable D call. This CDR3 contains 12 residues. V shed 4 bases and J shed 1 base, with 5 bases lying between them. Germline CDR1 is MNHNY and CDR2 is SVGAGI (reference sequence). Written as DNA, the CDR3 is TGTGCCAGCAGTTCAGAGTCCTACGAGCAGTACTTC. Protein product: CASSSESYEQYF.

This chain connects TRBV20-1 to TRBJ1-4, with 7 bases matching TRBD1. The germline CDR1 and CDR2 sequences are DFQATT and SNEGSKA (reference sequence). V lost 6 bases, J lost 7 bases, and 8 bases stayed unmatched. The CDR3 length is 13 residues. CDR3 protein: CSAEDRRGEKLFF. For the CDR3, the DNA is TGCAGTGCCGAGGACAGGAGGGGTGAAAAACTGTTTTTT.

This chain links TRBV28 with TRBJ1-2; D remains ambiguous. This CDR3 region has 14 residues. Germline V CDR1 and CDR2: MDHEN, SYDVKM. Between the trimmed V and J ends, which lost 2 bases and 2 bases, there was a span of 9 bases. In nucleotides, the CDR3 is TGTGCCAGCAGTTTAAATCAGCCAAACTATGGCTACACCTTC. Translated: CASSLNQPNYGYTF.